These T cell receptor beta chains were read from a single sample in a study of long-term antiretroviral therapy in people with HIV. Libraries were prepared by immunoSEQ multiplex PCR; TCRdb keeps only in-frame clonotypes and omits some of them. The sample carries roughly 19,000 clones, approximately 89% recorded once. Here the sequenced sample was unsorted PBMCs, taken 0.5 years after starting antiretroviral therapy. Source of these receptors: a man aged 35 to 55 with HIV. The CDR3 runs from the conserved cysteine through the conserved F or W. A D gene is named only where the DNA matches it firmly. Clone sizes are given selectively: once, few, many, or a class where the clone is expanded.

>TRBD2|.|TRBJ2-7|TRBV15
TGTGCCACCCGGACTAGCGGGGCGGGTGAGCAGTACTTC
CATRTSGAGEQYF
>.|.|TRBJ1-1|TRBV5-6
TGTGCCAGCACAGTCATGGAAGGAAAACTGAACACTGAAGCTTTCTTT
CASTVMEGKLNTEAFF
>.|.|TRBJ2-7|TRBV27
TGTGCCAGCAGTTTTAAGGACAGTCGATACGAGCAGTACTTC
CASSFKDSRYEQYF
>.|.|TRBJ2-7|TRBV6-6
TGTGCCAGCAGTTACATGGTGGGCGAGCAGTACTTC
CASSYMVGEQYF
>.|.|TRBJ2-1|TRBV7-9
TGTGCCAGCAGCCCGGTGAACGTCAGCGGCACCTACAATGAGCAGTTCTTC
CASSPVNVSGTYNEQFF
>.|.|TRBJ1-4|TRBV7-2
TGTGCCAGCAGCCCCGGGCAGCTTGAAAAACTGTTTTTT
CASSPGQLEKLFF
>.|.|TRBJ2-7|TRBV12-2
TGTGCAAGTCGCTTAGCCAAACCGCACTTC
CASRLAKPHF
>.|few|TRBJ1-5|TRBV27
TGTGCCAGCAGTTTTTGGGGGAGCAATCAGCCCCAGCATTTT
CASSFWGSNQPQHF
>TRBD1|.|TRBJ1-5|TRBV6-1
TGTGCCAGCAGTGTACCTAGGGGACAGGGGCGGGAGCCCCAGCATTTT
CASSVPRGQGREPQHF
>.|.|TRBJ1-2|TRBV19
TGTGCCAGTAAAGCTAACTATGGCTACACCTTC
CASKANYGYTF
>.|.|TRBJ2-1|TRBV11-2
TGTGCCAGCAGCTTAACCGGGACCACTCAAAACAATGAGCAGTTCTTC
CASSLTGTTQNNEQFF
>.|.|TRBJ1-2|TRBV5-1
TGCGCCAGCAGCCCCCGAGACCCCGATTGGGGCTACACCTTC
CASSPRDPDWGYTF
>.|.|TRBJ2-7|TRBV10-1
TGCGCCACCCCATCCGAACAGACCTACGAGCAGTACTTC
CATPSEQTYEQYF
>TRBD2|.|TRBJ2-3|TRBV5-1
TGCGCCAGCAGCTTGGGGACTAGCGGGGCTAGCACAGATACGCAGTATTTT
CASSLGTSGASTDTQYF
>.|.|TRBJ1-6|TRBV6-1
TGTGCCAGCAAGGGGGTTCCCCTCAATTCACCCCTCCACTTT
CASKGVPLNSPLHF
>.|.|TRBJ1-2|TRBV5-1
TGCGCCAGCTCCTCCCGGGGTGAGGGCGATGGCTACACCTTC
CASSSRGEGDGYTF
>.|few|TRBJ2-2|TRBV29-1
TGCAGCGTGCAGGTCTTCGACACCGGGGAGCTGTTTTTT
CSVQVFDTGELFF
>TRBD2|few|TRBJ2-2|TRBV4-2
TGTGCCAGCAGCCAAGCGGGAGGGAACACCGGGGAGCTGTTTTTT
CASSQAGGNTGELFF
>.|.|TRBJ2-7|TRBV5-5
TGTGCCAGCAGCGTGTCGGTTACAAGTTCCTACGAGCAGTACTTC
CASSVSVTSSYEQYF
>.|.|TRBJ2-1|TRBV7-9
TGTGCCAGCAGCTTCCGACTAGAGAGTGAGCAGTTCTTC
CASSFRLESEQFF
>TRBD1|.|TRBJ1-3|TRBV29-1
TGCAGCGTTGATGAAGGGGGCGGAAACACCATATATTTT
CSVDEGGGNTIYF
>TRBD1|.|TRBJ2-1|TRBV18
TGTGCCAGCTCACCGGGACAGGGGGTGAATGAGCAGTTCTTC
CASSPGQGVNEQFF
>.|once|TRBJ2-2|TRBV27
TGTGCCAGCAGTTTAAATACAGGGAGTGCCGGGGAGCTGTTTTTT
CASSLNTGSAGELFF
>TRBD1|.|TRBJ1-1|TRBV11-2
TGTGCCAGCAGCCGAGACAGGGCCACTGAAGCTTTCTTT
CASSRDRATEAFF
>TRBD1|.|TRBJ2-7|TRBV6-5
TGTGCCAGCAGGTCCGGGACAGGGGGCACCGAGCAGTACTTC
CASRSGTGGTEQYF
>.|.|TRBJ2-1|TRBV28
TGTGCCAGCAGTAGCCCGGGGGCCGGGAATGAGCAGTTCTTC
CASSSPGAGNEQFF
>TRBD2|.|TRBJ2-3|TRBV7-2
TGTGCCAGCAGCCGGACTAGCGGGAAGCCCGGCTGGGATACGCAGTATTTT
CASSRTSGKPGWDTQYF
>.|.|TRBJ2-7|TRBV6-5
TGTGCCAGCAGTATGTACGGGAGTCTCGACGAGCAGTACTTC
CASSMYGSLDEQYF
>.|once|TRBJ1-5|TRBV19
TGTGCCAGTAGTATTTGGGACGGGGATCAGCCCCAGCATTTT
CASSIWDGDQPQHF
>TRBD1|.|TRBJ2-2|TRBV10-3
TGTGCCATTCGACAGGGGTTTGACACCGGGGAGCTGTTTTTT
CAIRQGFDTGELFF
>.|few|TRBJ1-1|TRBV9
TGTGCCAGCAGCGTAGCCCAACGGGACACTGAAGCTTTCTTT
CASSVAQRDTEAFF
>TRBD1|.|TRBJ1-2|TRBV7-2
TGTGCCAGCAGCTTAGGGGGTAATAGGGGGCTCTATGGCTACACCTTC
CASSLGGNRGLYGYTF
>.|.|TRBJ1-6|TRBV6-1
TGTGCCAGCAGTGAAGCTGGCGGCCCGGTCCTCCACTTT
CASSEAGGPVLHF
>.|.|TRBJ1-1|TRBV7-3
TGTGCCAGCAGCCCCGGGGGGGATGTGGGTACTGAAGCTTTCTTT
CASSPGGDVGTEAFF
>.|.|TRBJ2-1|TRBV14
TGTGCCAGCAGCCGCAATTACCGACGGGGAGTTGACAATGAGCAGTTCTTC
CASSRNYRRGVDNEQFF
>.|.|TRBJ1-4|TRBV19
TGTGCCAGCAACAGGGCCCTTAATGAAAAACTGTTTTTT
CASNRALNEKLFF